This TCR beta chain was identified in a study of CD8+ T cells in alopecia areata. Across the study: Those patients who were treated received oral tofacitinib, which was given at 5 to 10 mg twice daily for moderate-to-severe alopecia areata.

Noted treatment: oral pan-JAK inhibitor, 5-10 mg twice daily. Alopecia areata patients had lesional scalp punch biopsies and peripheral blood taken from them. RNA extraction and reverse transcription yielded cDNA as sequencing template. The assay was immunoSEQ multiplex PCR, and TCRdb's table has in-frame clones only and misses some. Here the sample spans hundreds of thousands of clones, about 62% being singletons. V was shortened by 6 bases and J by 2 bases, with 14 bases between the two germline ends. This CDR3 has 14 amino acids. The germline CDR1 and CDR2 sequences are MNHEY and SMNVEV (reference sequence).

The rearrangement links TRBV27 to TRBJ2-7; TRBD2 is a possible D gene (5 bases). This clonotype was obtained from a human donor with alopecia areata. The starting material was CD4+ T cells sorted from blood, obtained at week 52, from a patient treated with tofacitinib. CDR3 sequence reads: CASRARTPPYEQYF. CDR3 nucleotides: TGTGCCAGCAGAGCTCGGACTCCTCCCTACGAGCAGTACTTC.